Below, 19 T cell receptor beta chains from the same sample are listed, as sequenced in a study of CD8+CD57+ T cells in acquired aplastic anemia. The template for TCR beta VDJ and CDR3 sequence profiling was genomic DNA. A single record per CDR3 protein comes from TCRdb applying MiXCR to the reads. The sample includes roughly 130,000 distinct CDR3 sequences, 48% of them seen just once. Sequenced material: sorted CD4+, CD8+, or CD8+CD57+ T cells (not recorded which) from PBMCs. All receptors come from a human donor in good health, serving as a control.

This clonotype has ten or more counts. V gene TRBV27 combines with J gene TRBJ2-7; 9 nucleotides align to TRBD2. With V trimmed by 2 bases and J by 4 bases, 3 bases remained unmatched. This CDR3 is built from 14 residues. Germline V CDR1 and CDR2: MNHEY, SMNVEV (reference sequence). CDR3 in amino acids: CASSLSGGKYEQYF. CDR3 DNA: TGTGCCAGCAGTTTAAGCGGGGGGAAATACGAGCAGTACTTC.

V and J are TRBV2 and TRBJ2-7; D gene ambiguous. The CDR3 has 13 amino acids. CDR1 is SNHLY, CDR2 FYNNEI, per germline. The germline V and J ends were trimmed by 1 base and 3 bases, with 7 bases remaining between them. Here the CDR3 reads CASSEGPYYEQYF. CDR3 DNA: TGTGCCAGCAGTGAAGGTCCCTACTACGAGCAGTACTTC.

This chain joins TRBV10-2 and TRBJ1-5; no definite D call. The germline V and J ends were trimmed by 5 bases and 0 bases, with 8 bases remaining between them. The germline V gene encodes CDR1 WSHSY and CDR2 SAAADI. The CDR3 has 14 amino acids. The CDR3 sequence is CASSQYDSNQPQHF. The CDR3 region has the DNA TGCGCCAGCAGTCAGTACGATAGCAATCAGCCCCAGCATTTT.

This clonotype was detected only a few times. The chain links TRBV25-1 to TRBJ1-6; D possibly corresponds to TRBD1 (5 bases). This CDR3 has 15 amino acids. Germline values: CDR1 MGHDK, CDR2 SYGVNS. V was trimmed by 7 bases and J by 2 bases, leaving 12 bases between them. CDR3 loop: CASTKTGTYNSPLHF. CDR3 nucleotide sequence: TGTGCCAGCACGAAAACAGGAACCTATAATTCACCCCTCCACTTT. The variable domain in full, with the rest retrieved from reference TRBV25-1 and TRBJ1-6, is EADIYQTPRYLVIGTGKKITLECSQTMGHDKMYWYQQDPGMELHLIHYSYGVNSTEKGDLSSESTVSRIRTEHFPLTLESARPSHTSQYLCASTKTGTYNSPLHFGNGTRLTVT.

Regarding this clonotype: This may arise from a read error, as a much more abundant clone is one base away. The CDR3 coding sequence is TGTGCCAGCAGATGGAGCCTAAGCACAGATGCGCAGTATTTT. Protein: CASRWSLSTDAQYF. The V gene is TRBV3-1, the J gene TRBJ2-3; D is unresolved. This CDR3 region has 14 residues. Per the germline V gene, CDR1 is LGHDT and CDR2 is YNNKEL (reference sequence).

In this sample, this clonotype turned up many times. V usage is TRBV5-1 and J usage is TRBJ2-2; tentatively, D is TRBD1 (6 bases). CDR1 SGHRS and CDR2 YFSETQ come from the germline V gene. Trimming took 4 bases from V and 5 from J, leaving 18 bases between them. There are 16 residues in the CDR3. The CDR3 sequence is CASSQNGQQETGELFF. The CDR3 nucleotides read TGCGCCAGCAGCCAAAACGGACAGCAGGAAACCGGGGAGCTGTTTTTT.

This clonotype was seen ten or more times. The DNA for the CDR3 is TGTGCCAGCAGACCGAATCAGGGCCAATACGGCTACACCTTC. This translates into CASRPNQGQYGYTF. V and J are TRBV6-1 and TRBJ1-2; a possible D gene is TRBD1 (5 bases). V was cut by 6 bases and J by 8 bases, with 19 bases left in between. The germline V gene has CDR1 MNHNS and CDR2 SASEGT. This CDR3 comprises 14 residues.

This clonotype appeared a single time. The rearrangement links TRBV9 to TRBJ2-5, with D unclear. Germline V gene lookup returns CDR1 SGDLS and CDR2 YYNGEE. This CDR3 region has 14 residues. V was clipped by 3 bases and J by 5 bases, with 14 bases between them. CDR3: CASSARMGLETQYF. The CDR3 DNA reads TGTGCCAGCAGCGCGAGGATGGGGTTGGAGACCCAGTACTTC.

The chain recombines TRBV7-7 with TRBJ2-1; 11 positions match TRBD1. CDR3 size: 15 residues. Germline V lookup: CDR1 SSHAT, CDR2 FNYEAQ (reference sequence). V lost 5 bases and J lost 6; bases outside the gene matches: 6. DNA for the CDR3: TGTGCCAGCAGCCAAGGACAGGGGGCAATCAATGAGCAGTTCTTC. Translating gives CASSQGQGAINEQFF.

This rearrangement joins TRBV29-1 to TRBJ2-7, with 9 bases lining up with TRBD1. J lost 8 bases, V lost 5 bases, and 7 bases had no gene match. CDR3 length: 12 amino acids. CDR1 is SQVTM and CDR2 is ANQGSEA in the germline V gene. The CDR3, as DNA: TGCAGCGTTTCTCGGGACAGGGTAAAGCAGTACTTC. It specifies CSVSRDRVKQYF.

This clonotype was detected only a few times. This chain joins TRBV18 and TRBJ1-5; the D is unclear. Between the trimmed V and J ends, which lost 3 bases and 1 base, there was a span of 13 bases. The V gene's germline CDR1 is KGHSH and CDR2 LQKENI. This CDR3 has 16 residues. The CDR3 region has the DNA TGTGCCAGCTCACCGCAGCCTCTCCCAAGCAATCAGCCCCAGCATTTT. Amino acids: CASSPQPLPSNQPQHF.

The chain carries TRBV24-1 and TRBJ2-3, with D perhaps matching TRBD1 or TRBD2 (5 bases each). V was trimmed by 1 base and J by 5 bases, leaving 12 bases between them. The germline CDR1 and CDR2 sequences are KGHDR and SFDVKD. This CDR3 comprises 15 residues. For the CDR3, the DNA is TGTGCCACCAGTGATTTCGACGGGGCAGGAGATACGCAGTATTTT. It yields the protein CATSDFDGAGDTQYF.

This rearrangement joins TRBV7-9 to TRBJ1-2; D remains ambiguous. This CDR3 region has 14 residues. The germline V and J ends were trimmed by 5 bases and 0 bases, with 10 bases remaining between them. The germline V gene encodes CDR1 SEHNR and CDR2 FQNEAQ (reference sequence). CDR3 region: CASSSLTPNYGYTF. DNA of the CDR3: TGTGCCAGCAGCAGTTTGACCCCTAACTATGGCTACACCTTC.

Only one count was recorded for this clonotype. The CDR3 here is CAISEGQGYYGYTF. For the CDR3, the DNA is TGTGCCATCAGTGAAGGACAGGGGTACTATGGCTACACCTTC. The chain carries TRBV10-3 and TRBJ1-2, with 9 bases lining up with TRBD1. J lost 3 bases, V lost 3 bases, and 2 bases had no gene match. Germline loops: CDR1 ENHRY, CDR2 SYGVKD. The CDR3 is 14 amino acids.

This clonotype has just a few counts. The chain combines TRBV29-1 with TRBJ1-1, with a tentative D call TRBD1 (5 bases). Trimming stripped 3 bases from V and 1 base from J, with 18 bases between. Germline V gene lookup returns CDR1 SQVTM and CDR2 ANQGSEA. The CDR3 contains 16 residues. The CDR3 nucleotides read TGCAGCGTTGAGTTGCCTACAGGAACCTCGAACACTGAAGCTTTCTTT. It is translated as CSVELPTGTSNTEAFF.

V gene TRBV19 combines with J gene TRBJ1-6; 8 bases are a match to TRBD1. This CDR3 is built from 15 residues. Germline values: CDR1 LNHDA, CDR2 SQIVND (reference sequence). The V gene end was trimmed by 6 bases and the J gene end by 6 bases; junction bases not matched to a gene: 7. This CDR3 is CASSSGGAGNSPLHF. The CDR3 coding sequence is TGTGCCAGTAGCTCAGGGGGCGCGGGTAATTCACCCCTCCACTTT. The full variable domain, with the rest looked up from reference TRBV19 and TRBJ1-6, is DGGITQSPKYLFRKEGQNVTLSCEQNLNHDAMYWYRQDPGQGLRLIYYSQIVNDFQKGDIAEGYSVSREKKESFPLTVTSAQKNPTAFYLCASSSGGAGNSPLHFGNGTRLTVT.

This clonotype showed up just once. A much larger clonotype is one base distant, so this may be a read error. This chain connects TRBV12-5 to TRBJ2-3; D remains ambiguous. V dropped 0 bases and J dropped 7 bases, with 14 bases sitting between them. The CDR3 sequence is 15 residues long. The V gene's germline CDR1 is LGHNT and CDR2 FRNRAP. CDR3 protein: CASGLVRSFAYTQYF. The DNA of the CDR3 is TGTGCTAGTGGTTTGGTACGAAGCTTCGCATATACGCAGTATTTT.

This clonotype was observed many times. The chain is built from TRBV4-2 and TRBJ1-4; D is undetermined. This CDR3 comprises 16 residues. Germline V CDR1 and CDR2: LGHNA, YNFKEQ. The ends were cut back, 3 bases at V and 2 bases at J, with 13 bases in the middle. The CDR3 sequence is CASSQRQVGTNEKLFF. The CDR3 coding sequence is TGTGCCAGCAGCCAGAGGCAGGTGGGGACTAATGAAAAACTGTTTTTT.

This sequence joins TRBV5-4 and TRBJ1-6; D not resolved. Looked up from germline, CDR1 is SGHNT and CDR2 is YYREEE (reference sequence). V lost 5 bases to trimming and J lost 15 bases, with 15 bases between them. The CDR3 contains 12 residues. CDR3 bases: TGTGCCAGCAGTCTGGGTATTGGTGACCTCCACTTT. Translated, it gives CASSLGIGDLHF.